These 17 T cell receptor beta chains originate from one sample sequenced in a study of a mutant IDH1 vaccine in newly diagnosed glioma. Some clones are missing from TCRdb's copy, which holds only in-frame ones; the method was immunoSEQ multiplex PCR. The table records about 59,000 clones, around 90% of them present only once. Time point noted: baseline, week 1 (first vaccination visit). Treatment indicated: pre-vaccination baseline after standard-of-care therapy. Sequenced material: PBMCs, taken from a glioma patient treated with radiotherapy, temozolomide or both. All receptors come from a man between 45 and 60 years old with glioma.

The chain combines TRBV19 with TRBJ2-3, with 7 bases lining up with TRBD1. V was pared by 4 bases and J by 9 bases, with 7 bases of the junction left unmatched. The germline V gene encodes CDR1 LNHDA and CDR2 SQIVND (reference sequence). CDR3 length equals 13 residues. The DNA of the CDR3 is TGTGCCAGTAGTAGGACCCTACAGGGGACGCAGTATTTT. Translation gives CASSRTLQGTQYF.

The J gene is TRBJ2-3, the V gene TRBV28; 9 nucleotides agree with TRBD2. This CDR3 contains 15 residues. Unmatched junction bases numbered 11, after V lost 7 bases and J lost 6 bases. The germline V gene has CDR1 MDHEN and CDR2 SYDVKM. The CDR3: CASNRIAGVKDTQYF. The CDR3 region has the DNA TGTGCCAGCAACCGGATAGCGGGGGTCAAGGATACGCAGTATTTT.

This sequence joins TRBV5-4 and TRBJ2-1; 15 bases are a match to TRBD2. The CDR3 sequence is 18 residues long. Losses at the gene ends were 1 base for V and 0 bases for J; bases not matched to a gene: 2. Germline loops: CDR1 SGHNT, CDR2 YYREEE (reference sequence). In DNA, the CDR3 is TGTGCCAGCAGCTTGTGGACTAGCGGGGGGGGCTCCTACAATGAGCAGTTCTTC. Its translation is CASSLWTSGGGSYNEQFF.

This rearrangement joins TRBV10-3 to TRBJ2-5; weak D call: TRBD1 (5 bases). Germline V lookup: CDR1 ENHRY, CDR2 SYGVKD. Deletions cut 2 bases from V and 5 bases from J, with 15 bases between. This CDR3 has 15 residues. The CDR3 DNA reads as TGTGCCATCAGTGAGCCCGGACAATTCGGGGAGACCCAGTACTTC. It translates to CAISEPGQFGETQYF.

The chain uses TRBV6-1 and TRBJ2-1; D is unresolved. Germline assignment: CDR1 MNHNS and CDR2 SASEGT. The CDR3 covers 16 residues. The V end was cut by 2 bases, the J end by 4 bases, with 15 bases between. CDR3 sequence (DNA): TGTGCCAGCAGTGAATTCGCCCGGCCTTTATACAATGAGCAGTTCTTC. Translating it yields CASSEFARPLYNEQFF.

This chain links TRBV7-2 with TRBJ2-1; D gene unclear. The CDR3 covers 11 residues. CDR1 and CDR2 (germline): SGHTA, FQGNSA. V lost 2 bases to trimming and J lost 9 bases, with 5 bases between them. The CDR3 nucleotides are TGTGCCAGCAGCTTATGGGCTGAGCAGTTCTTC. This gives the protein CASSLWAEQFF.

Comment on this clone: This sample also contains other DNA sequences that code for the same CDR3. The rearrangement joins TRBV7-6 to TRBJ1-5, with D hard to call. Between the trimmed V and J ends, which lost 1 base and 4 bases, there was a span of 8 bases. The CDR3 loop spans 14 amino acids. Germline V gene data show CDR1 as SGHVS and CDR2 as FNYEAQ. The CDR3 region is CASSLVAGNQPQHF. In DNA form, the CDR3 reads TGTGCCAGCAGCTTAGTTGCTGGAAATCAGCCCCAGCATTTT.

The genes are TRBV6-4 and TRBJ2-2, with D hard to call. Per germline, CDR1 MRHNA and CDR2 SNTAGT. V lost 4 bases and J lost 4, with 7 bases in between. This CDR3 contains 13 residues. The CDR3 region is CASSVTRTGELFF. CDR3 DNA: TGTGCCAGCAGTGTGACCCGCACCGGGGAGCTGTTTTTT.

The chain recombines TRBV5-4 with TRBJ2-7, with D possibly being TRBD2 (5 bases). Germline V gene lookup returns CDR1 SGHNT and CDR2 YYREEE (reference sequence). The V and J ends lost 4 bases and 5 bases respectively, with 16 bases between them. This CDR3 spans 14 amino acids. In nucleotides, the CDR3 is TGTGCCAGCAGCCAGGAGCGGTTAACCGACGAGCAGTACTTC. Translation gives CASSQERLTDEQYF.

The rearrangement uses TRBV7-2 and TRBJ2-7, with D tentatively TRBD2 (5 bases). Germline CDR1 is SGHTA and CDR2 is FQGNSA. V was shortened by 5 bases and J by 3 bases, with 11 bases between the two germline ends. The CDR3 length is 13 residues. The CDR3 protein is CASSNRENYEQYF. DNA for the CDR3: TGTGCCAGCAGCAACCGGGAAAACTACGAGCAGTACTTC.

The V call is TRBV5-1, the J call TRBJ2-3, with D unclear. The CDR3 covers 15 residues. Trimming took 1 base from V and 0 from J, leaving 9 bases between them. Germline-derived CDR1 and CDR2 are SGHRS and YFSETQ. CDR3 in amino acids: CASSLSLTSTDTQYF. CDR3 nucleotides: TGCGCCAGCAGCTTGTCTCTGACTAGCACAGATACGCAGTATTTT.

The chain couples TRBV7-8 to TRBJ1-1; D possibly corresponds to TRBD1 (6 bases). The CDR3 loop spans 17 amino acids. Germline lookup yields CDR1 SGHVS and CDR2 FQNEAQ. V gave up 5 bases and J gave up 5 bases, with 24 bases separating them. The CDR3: CASSRPQGITGSTEAFF. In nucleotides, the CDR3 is TGTGCCAGCAGCCGACCACAGGGTATCACCGGGAGTACTGAAGCTTTCTTT.

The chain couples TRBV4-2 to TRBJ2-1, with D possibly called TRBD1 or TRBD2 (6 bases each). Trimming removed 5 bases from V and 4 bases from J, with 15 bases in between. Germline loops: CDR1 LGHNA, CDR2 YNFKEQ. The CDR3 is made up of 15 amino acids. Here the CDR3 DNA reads TGTGCCAGCAGCGCGGAGGGGGGCGGGTACAATGAGCAGTTCTTC. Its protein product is CASSAEGGGYNEQFF.

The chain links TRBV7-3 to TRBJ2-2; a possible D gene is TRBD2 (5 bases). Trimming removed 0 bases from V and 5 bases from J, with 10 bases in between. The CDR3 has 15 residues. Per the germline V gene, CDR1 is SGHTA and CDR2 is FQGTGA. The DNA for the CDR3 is TGTGCCAGCAGCTTAACCCCGGGGTGGACCGGGGAGCTGTTTTTT. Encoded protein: CASSLTPGWTGELFF.

The CDR3: CASSLGKDYPRKDTQYF. In DNA form, the CDR3 reads TGTGCCAGCAGCTTAGGGAAGGACTATCCCCGTAAGGATACGCAGTATTTT. The chain carries TRBV11-1 and TRBJ2-3; tentatively, D is TRBD2 (6 bases). This CDR3 contains 17 residues. CDR1 and CDR2 from the germline V gene are SGHAT and FQDESV (reference sequence). V lost 1 base to trimming and J lost 6 bases, with 20 bases between them.

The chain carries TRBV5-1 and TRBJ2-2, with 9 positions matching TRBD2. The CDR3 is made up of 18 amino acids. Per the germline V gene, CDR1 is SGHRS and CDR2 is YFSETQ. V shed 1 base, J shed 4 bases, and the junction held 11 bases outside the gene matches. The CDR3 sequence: CASSLSTSGLRGTGELFF. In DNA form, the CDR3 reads TGCGCCAGCAGCTTGTCCACTAGCGGGCTGAGGGGCACCGGGGAGCTGTTTTTT.

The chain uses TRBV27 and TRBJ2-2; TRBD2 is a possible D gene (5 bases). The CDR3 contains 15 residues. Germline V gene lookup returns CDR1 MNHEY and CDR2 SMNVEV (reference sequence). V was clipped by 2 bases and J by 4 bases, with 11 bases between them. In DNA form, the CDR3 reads TGTGCCAGCAGTTTAGCGACACGGGGCACCGGGGAGCTGTTTTTT. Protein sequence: CASSLATRGTGELFF.